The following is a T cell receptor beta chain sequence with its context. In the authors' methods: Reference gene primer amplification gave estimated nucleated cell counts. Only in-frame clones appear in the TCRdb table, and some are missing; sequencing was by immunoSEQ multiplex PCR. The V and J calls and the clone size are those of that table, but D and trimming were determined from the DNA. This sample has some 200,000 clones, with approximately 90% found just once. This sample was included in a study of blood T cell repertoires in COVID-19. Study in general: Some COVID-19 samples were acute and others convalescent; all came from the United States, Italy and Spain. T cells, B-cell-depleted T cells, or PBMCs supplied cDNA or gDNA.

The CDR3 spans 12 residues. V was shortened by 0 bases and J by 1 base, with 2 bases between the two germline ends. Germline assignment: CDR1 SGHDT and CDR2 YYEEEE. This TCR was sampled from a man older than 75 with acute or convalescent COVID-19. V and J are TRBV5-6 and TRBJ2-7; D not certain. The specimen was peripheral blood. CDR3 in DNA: TGTGCCAGCAGCTTGGCGTCCTACGAGCAGTACTTC. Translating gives CASSLASYEQYF.